A single sample gave rise to the 14 T cell receptor beta chains below, sequenced in a study of blood T cell repertoires in COVID-19. The repertoire was sequenced with immunoSEQ multiplex PCR; TCRdb's copy has only in-frame clones and lacks some. The data show 240,000 or so clones, 70% to 85% seen once. Sequencing was performed on peripheral blood. These receptors were obtained from a woman older than 75 with acute or convalescent COVID-19.

A few counts support this clone. The chain recombines TRBV5-1 with TRBJ2-5; unclear D gene. This CDR3 comprises 14 residues. V was shortened by 1 base and J by 1 base, with 8 bases between the two germline ends. CDR1 and CDR2 from the germline V gene are SGHRS and YFSETQ. The CDR3 bases are TGCGCCAGCAGCTTGACTTCGATCCAAGAGACCCAGTACTTC. Translated: CASSLTSIQETQYF.

The chain carries TRBV5-5 and TRBJ2-2; D perhaps matches TRBD1 (6 bases). Trimming stripped 4 bases from V and 6 bases from J, with 19 bases between. Looked up from germline, CDR1 is SGHKS and CDR2 is YYEKEE (reference sequence). The CDR3 loop spans 16 amino acids. The CDR3 is CASSRTTGHRAGELFF. The CDR3 nucleotides read TGTGCCAGCAGCCGGACGACAGGACATAGAGCCGGGGAGCTGTTTTTT.

The V call is TRBV4-2, the J call TRBJ2-7; 10 bases fit TRBD2. V lost 0 bases to trimming and J lost 7 bases; unmatched junction nucleotides: 9. This CDR3 is 16 amino acids long. Germline V gene sequence: CDR1 LGHNA, CDR2 YNFKEQ. Here the CDR3 reads CASSQDGLAGGREQYF. Written as DNA, the CDR3 is TGTGCCAGCAGCCAAGATGGATTAGCGGGAGGAAGGGAGCAGTACTTC.

The V gene is TRBV7-9, the J gene TRBJ1-6, with 7 bases fitting TRBD1. Germline V CDR1 and CDR2: SEHNR, FQNEAQ (reference sequence). The CDR3 sequence is 18 residues long. V dropped 5 bases and J dropped 0; count of bases not matched to a gene: 10. CDR3 loop: CASSPSTGPPSYNSPLHF. CDR3 DNA sequence: TGTGCCAGCAGCCCCTCGACAGGGCCACCCTCCTATAATTCACCCCTCCACTTT.

Only a few counts were recorded for this clone. This sequence joins TRBV28 and TRBJ2-7; D gene unclear. Germline-derived CDR1 and CDR2 are MDHEN and SYDVKM. This CDR3 region has 14 residues. The ends were cut back, 7 bases at V and 1 base at J, with 14 bases in the middle. This CDR3 reads CASTPTRGSYEQYF. The CDR3 DNA reads as TGTGCCAGCACTCCGACACGTGGATCCTACGAGCAGTACTTC.

This clone came up once. The chain combines TRBV9 with TRBJ2-2; 8 bases map to TRBD2. This CDR3 is built from 15 residues. Germline trimming cut 4 bases from V and 0 bases from J; bases unmatched to any gene: 2. Germline loops: CDR1 SGDLS, CDR2 YYNGEE. CDR3 nucleotide sequence: TGTGCCAGCAGCCCGCGGGGGGCGAACACCGGGGAGCTGTTTTTT. It yields the protein CASSPRGANTGELFF.

CDR3 in amino acids: CASSVVPSVEAFF. The CDR3 coding sequence is TGTGCCAGCAGCGTAGTCCCCTCGGTAGAAGCTTTCTTT. V gene TRBV9 combines with J gene TRBJ1-1; D not resolved. Trimming took 0 bases from V and 8 from J, leaving 11 bases between them. The germline V gene has CDR1 SGDLS and CDR2 YYNGEE. This CDR3 comprises 13 residues.

This chain joins TRBV7-2 and TRBJ1-4, with no clear D. CDR1 is SGHTA, CDR2 FQGNSA, per germline. The V end lost 5 bases, the J end lost 0 bases, and 7 bases lay between the germline ends. CDR3 length: 14 amino acids. The CDR3 DNA is TGTGCCAGCAGCAGCGCCGCAACTAATGAAAAACTGTTTTTT. Translation: CASSSAATNEKLFF.

This chain connects TRBV6-5 to TRBJ2-3; TRBD2 aligns across 11 bases. There are 13 residues in the CDR3. With V trimmed by 6 bases and J by 10 bases, 6 bases remained unmatched. Germline values: CDR1 MNHEY, CDR2 SVGAGI. CDR3 sequence reads: CASRAGLAGPQYF. CDR3 nucleotides: TGTGCCAGCAGGGCTGGACTAGCGGGCCCGCAGTATTTT.

The rearrangement joins TRBV28 to TRBJ2-1, with 11 nucleotides matching TRBD2. From germline, CDR1 is MDHEN and CDR2 SYDVKM. The CDR3 loop spans 16 amino acids. V gave up 5 bases and J gave up 4 bases; unmatched junction bases: 7. CDR3 sequence: CASSVSLAGGYNEQFF. For the CDR3, the DNA is TGTGCCAGCAGTGTCTCGCTAGCGGGAGGATACAATGAGCAGTTCTTC. The variable domain in full, completed from reference TRBV28 and TRBJ2-1, reads DVKVTQSSRYLVKRTGEKVFLECVQDMDHENMFWYRQDPGLGLRLIYFSYDVKMKEKGDIPEGYSVSREKKERFSLILESASTNQTSMYLCASSVSLAGGYNEQFFGPGTRLTVL.

The chain joins TRBV7-9 to TRBJ1-1; a possible D gene is TRBD1 (6 bases). This CDR3 has 14 amino acids. Deletions cut 4 bases from V and 1 base from J, with 10 bases between. Germline V lookup: CDR1 SEHNR, CDR2 FQNEAQ (reference sequence). CDR3 sequence reads: CASSSPGQNTEAFF. DNA for the CDR3: TGTGCCAGCAGCTCTCCGGGACAGAACACTGAAGCTTTCTTT. Full variable domain (rest looked up from reference TRBV7-9 and TRBJ1-1): DTGVSQNPRHKITKRGQNVTFRCDPISEHNRLYWYRQTLGQGPEFLTYFQNEAQLEKSRLLSDRFSAERPKGSFSTLEIQRTEQGDSAMYLCASSSPGQNTEAFFGQGTRLTVV.

The chain employs TRBV7-9 and TRBJ2-2; a weak D match, TRBD2 (6 bases). V was clipped by 6 bases and J by 0 bases, with 11 bases between them. The germline gives CDR1 SEHNR, CDR2 FQNEAQ (reference sequence). This CDR3 is built from 15 residues. The CDR3, as DNA: TGTGCCAGCAGTGCGGGACCCTCGAACACCGGGGAGCTGTTTTTT. Translating gives CASSAGPSNTGELFF.

V gene TRBV18 combines with J gene TRBJ1-1; 7 nucleotides match TRBD1. The V segment lost 4 bases and the J segment 1 base; nucleotides outside the gene matches: 9. Germline CDR1 and CDR2: KGHSH and LQKENI. The CDR3 is made up of 16 amino acids. DNA for the CDR3: TGTGCCAGCTCACTCTATACCGGGACAGAGAACACTGAAGCTTTCTTT. Translated, it gives CASSLYTGTENTEAFF.

This clone has a handful of counts. The V gene is TRBV7-2, the J gene TRBJ1-1; no clear D. V was clipped by 2 bases and J by 11 bases, with 18 bases between them. The CDR3 runs 14 residues. The germline V gene has CDR1 SGHTA and CDR2 FQGNSA. CDR3: CASSLFLFNPSAFF. The CDR3 nucleotides are TGTGCCAGCAGCTTATTTCTATTCAACCCGAGCGCTTTCTTT.